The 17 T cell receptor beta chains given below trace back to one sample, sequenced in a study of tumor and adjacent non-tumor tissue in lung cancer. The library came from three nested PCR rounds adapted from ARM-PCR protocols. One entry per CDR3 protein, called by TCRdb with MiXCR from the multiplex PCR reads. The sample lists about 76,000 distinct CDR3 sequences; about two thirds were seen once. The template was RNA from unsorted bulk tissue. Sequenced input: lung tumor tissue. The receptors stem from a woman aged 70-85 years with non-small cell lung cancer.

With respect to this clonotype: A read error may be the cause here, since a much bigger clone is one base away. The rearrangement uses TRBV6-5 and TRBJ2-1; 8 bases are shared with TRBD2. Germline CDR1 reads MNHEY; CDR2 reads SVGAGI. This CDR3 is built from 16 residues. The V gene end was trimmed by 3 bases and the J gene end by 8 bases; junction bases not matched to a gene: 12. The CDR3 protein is CASSYSGTREYDEQFF. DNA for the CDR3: TGTGCCAGCAGTTATTCCGGGACTAGAGAGTACGATGAGCAGTTCTTC.

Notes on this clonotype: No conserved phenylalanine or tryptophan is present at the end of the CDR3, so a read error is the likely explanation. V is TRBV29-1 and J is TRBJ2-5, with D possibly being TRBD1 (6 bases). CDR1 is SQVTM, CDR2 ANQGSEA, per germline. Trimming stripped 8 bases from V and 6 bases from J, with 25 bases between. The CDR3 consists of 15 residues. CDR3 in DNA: TGCAGCATTCCAGACATCCGGACAGAGAAAAAGACCCAGTACTCC. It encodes CSIPDIRTEKKTQYS.

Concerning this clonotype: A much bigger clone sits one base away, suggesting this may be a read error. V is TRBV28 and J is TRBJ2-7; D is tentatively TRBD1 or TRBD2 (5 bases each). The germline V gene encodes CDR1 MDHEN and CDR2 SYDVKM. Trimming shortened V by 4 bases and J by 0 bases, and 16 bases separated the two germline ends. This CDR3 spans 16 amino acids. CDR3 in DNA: TGTGCCAGCAGTTCCCCCCGGGGCACCAGCTCCTACGAGCAGTACTTC. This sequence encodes CASSSPRGTSSYEQYF. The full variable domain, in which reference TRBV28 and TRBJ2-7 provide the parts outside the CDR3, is DVKVTQSSRYLVKRTGEKVFLECVQDMDHENMFWYRQDPGLGLRLIYFSYDVKMKEKGDIPEGYSVSREKKERFSLILESASTNQTSMYLCASSSPRGTSSYEQYFGPGTRLTVT.

CDR3 in amino acids: CTGGQGRWTEAFF. Here the CDR3 DNA reads TGTACCGGGGGACAGGGACGATGGACTGAAGCTTTCTTT. The chain combines TRBV6-1 with TRBJ1-1; 9 positions match TRBD1. The CDR3 totals 13 residues. CDR1 MNHNS and CDR2 SASEGT come from the germline V gene.

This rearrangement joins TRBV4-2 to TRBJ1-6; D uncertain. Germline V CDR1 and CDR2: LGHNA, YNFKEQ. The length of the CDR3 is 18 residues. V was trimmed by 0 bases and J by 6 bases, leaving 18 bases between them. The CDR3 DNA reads TGTGCCAGCAGCCAAGATCCCCCGGCGGGGTTGGGTAATTCACCCCTCCACTTT. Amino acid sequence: CASSQDPPAGLGNSPLHF.

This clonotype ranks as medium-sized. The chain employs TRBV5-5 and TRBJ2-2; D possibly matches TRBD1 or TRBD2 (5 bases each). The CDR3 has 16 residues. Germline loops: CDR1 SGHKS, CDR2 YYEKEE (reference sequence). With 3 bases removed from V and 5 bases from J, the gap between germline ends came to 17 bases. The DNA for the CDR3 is TGTGCCAGCAGCTCCGTGGGACCGCCGGAGACCGGGGAGCTGTTTTTT. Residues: CASSSVGPPETGELFF.

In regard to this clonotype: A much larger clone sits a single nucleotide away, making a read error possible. The CDR3 DNA reads as TGTGCCAGCAGTCAGAACGACTACGAGCAGTACTTC. Amino acids: CASSQNDYEQYF. The chain is built from TRBV28 and TRBJ2-7; D unresolved. CDR1 is MDHEN, CDR2 SYDVKM, per germline. Trimming pared 5 bases from V and 3 bases from J, leaving 8 bases between. The CDR3 consists of 12 residues.

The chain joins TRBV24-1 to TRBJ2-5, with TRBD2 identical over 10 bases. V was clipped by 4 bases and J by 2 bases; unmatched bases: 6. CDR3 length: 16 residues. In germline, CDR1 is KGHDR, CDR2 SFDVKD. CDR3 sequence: CATSEASGSSQETQYF. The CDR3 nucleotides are TGTGCCACCAGTGAGGCTAGCGGGAGTTCGCAAGAGACCCAGTACTTC.

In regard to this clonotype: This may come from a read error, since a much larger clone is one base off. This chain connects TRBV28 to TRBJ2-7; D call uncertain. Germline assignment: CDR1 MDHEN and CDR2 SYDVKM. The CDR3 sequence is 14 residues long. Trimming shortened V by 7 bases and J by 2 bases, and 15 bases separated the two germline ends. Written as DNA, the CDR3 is TGTGCCAGCAACACCCCGTGGACCACCTACGAGCAGTACTTC. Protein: CASNTPWTTYEQYF.

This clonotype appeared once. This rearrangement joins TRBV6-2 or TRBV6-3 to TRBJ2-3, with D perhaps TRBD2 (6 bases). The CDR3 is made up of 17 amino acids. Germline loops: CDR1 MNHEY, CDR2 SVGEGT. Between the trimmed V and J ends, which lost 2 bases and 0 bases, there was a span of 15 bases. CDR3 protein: CASSYAISGTSTDTQYF. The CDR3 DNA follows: TGTGCCAGCAGTTACGCCATTAGCGGTACTAGCACAGATACGCAGTATTTT.

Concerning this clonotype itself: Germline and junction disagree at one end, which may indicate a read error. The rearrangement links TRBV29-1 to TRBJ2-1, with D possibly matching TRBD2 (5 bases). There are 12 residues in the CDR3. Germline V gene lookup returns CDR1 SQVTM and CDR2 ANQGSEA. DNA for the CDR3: TGCAACGTTGAGGGCATTTACTATGAACAGTTCTTC. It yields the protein CNVEGIYYEQFF.

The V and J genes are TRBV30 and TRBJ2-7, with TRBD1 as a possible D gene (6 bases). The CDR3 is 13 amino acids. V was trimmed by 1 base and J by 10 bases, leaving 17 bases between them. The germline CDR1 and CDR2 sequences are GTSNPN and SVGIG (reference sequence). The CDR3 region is CAWSARQDSDQYF. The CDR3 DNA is TGTGCCTGGAGTGCTAGACAGGACAGCGACCAGTACTTC.

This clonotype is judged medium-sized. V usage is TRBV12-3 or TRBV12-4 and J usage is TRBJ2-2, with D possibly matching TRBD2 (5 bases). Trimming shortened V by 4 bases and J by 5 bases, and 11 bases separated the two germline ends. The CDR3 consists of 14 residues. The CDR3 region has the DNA TGTGCCAGCAGTTGGACTGCAGAAACCGGGGAGCTGTTTTTT. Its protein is CASSWTAETGELFF.

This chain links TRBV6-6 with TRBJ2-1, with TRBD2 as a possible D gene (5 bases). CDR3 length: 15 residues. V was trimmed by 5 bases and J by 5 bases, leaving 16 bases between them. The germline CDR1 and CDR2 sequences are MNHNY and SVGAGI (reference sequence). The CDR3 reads CASSPRLEGNNEQFF. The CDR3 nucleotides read TGTGCCAGCAGTCCGCGGCTAGAGGGCAACAATGAGCAGTTCTTC.

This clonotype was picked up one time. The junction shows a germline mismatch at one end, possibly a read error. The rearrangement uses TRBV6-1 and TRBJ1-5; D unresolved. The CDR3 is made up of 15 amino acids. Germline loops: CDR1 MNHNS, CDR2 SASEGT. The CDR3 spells CDSSELFMRVRPQHF. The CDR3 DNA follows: TGTGACAGCAGTGAATTGTTTATGAGGGTGCGGCCCCAGCATTTT.

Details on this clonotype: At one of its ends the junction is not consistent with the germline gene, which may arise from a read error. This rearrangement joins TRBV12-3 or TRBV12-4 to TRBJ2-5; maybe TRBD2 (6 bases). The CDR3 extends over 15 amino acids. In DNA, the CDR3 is TGTGCCAGCAGTTTACCGGGACTCCCACGTGAGACCCGGTACTTC. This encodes CASSLPGLPRETRYF.

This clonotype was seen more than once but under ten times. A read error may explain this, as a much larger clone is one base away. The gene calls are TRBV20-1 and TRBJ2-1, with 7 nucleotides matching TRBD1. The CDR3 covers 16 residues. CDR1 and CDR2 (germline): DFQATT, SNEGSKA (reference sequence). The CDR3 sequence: CSARDRTGVKNNEQLF. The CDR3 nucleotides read TGCAGTGCTAGGGATCGTACAGGGGTCAAGAACAATGAGCAGCTCTTC.